What follows are 12 T cell receptor beta chains derived from one specimen sequenced in a study of cytomegalovirus exposure and HLA in healthy donors. With 60 Vbeta and 13 Jbeta primers, the PCR was carried out. The table came from immunoSEQ multiplex PCR; TCRdb's copy has only in-frame clones and leaves some out. The sample contains under 200,000 clones, over 75% of which appear only once. Sequencing input: PBMCs. The receptors come from a human donor in good health.

This clone appeared once. The chain recombines TRBV9 with TRBJ2-5, with D tentatively TRBD2 (5 bases). The V end was cut by 0 bases, the J end by 2 bases, with 8 bases between. Germline CDR1 SGDLS, CDR2 YYNGEE. This CDR3 region has 14 residues. In DNA, the CDR3 is TGTGCCAGCAGCGTAGGAGGGATACAAGAGACCCAGTACTTC. It codes for CASSVGGIQETQYF.

The chain combines TRBV2 with TRBJ2-2, with unresolved D. The CDR3 covers 11 residues. V was cut by 6 bases and J by 6 bases, with 5 bases left in between. In germline, CDR1 is SNHLY, CDR2 FYNNEI. CDR3 coding DNA: TGTGCCAGCAGGGCCGCCGGGGAGCTGTTTTTT. It codes for CASRAAGELFF.

The genes are TRBV25-1 and TRBJ1-6; D is possibly TRBD1 (5 bases). The CDR3 loop spans 14 amino acids. The V end lost 4 bases, the J end lost 10 bases, and 14 bases lay between the germline ends. Per the germline V gene, CDR1 is MGHDK and CDR2 is SYGVNS. The CDR3 sequence: CASSVLGGQSPLHF. In nucleotides, the CDR3 is TGTGCCAGCAGTGTTCTGGGGGGTCAATCACCCCTCCACTTT.

In this sample, this clone turned up once. V gene TRBV4-3 combines with J gene TRBJ2-7; tentatively, D is TRBD1 (6 bases). The CDR3 consists of 14 residues. Deletions cut 1 base from V and 3 bases from J, with 10 bases between. Germline lookup yields CDR1 LGHNA and CDR2 YSLEER. This chain's CDR3 is CASSQAQGIYEQYF. The DNA of the CDR3 is TGCGCCAGCAGCCAAGCCCAGGGGATCTACGAGCAGTACTTC.

As concerns this clone: The junction differs from germline at one of its ends, possibly a read error. Other DNA sequences in the same sample also yield this CDR3. V usage is TRBV15 and J usage is TRBJ2-7, with TRBD1 matching 7 bases. CDR3 length: 17 residues. The germline V gene has CDR1 LNHNV and CDR2 YYDKDF (reference sequence). Here the CDR3 reads CATSIRFQQGPTYEQYF. The CDR3, as DNA: TGTGCCACCAGCATAAGATTTCAACAGGGGCCAACCTACGAGCAGTACTTT.

The chain joins TRBV5-1 to TRBJ2-3; perhaps TRBD1 as D (6 bases). V was pared by 0 bases and J by 3 bases, with 11 bases between. The germline CDR1 and CDR2 sequences are SGHRS and YFSETQ. There are 15 residues in the CDR3. The CDR3 DNA follows: TGCGCCAGCAGCTTGGTGACAGGCTGGACAGATACGCAGTATTTT. Translating it yields CASSLVTGWTDTQYF.

The chain joins TRBV5-6 to TRBJ1-2, with 9 positions matching TRBD1. The V gene end was trimmed by 5 bases and the J gene end by 7 bases; junction bases not matched to a gene: 3. Germline values: CDR1 SGHDT, CDR2 YYEEEE. The CDR3 has 12 residues. The CDR3 reads CASRAQGAGYTF. CDR3 coding DNA: TGTGCCAGCAGAGCACAGGGGGCTGGCTACACCTTC.

The chain links TRBV4-1 to TRBJ2-7, with D possibly TRBD2 on 6 matching bases. Between the trimmed V and J ends, which lost 1 base and 2 bases, there was a span of 15 bases. Germline V gene lookup returns CDR1 MGHRA and CDR2 YSYEKL. This CDR3 comprises 16 residues. The CDR3 DNA sequence: TGCGCCAGCAGCCAAGGGCTTGGACTATATACCTACGAGCAGTACTTC. Translated: CASSQGLGLYTYEQYF.

This clone was observed a handful of times. DNA for the CDR3: TGCGCCAGCAGTTCGGACATTAATCAGCCCCAGCATTTT. Protein sequence: CASSSDINQPQHF. The rearrangement links TRBV5-1 to TRBJ1-5; tentative D call: TRBD1 (5 bases). The CDR3 consists of 13 residues. CDR1 SGHRS and CDR2 YFSETQ come from the germline V gene. Trimming pared 5 bases from V and 4 bases from J, leaving 10 bases between. Looking up the rest from reference TRBV5-1 and TRBJ1-5 gives the full variable domain: KAGVTQTPRYLIKTRGQQVTLSCSPISGHRSVSWYQQTPGQGLQFLFEYFSETQRNKGNFPGRFSGRQFSNSRSEMNVSTLELGDSALYLCASSSDINQPQHFGDGTRLSIL.

This rearrangement joins TRBV5-1 to TRBJ1-1; possible D gene TRBD1, 5 bases. CDR1 and CDR2 (germline): SGHRS, YFSETQ. The V and J ends lost 4 bases and 2 bases respectively, with 18 bases between them. This CDR3 has 16 amino acids. CDR3 coding DNA: TGCGCCAGCAGCCGGGAGAAGGGACTCCTTAACACTGAAGCTTTCTTT. Its protein product is CASSREKGLLNTEAFF.

The rearrangement joins TRBV19 to TRBJ1-5, with 7 bases that match TRBD1. V was pared by 3 bases and J by 2 bases, with 1 base of the junction left unmatched. CDR3 length: 14 residues. Germline CDR1 and CDR2: LNHDA and SQIVND (reference sequence). Here the CDR3 DNA reads TGTGCCAGTAGTATTGGACAGGGCAATCAGCCCCAGCATTTT. This gives the protein CASSIGQGNQPQHF.

This clone has only a few counts. This chain connects TRBV15 to TRBJ1-6; the D gene is possibly TRBD1 (6 bases). Germline V gives CDR1 LNHNV, CDR2 YYDKDF (reference sequence). The V and J ends lost 0 bases and 7 bases respectively, with 13 bases between them. The CDR3 contains 16 residues. The CDR3: CATSRDLRQENSPLHF. The CDR3 nucleotides read TGTGCCACCAGCAGAGATCTAAGACAGGAGAATTCACCCCTCCACTTT.